The subject of this entry is one TCR beta chain. What it binds is not known. This entry is derived from a study of CD8 T cells in ankylosing spondylitis. Findings of the study overall: Disease-linked clones, CD8+, were relatively rare in peripheral blood. Seven to nine highly homologous variants made up a TCR beta motif that seemed to typify ankylosing spondylitis blood. Both synovial fluid and blood in reactive arthritis had previously been reported to carry some motif variants.

Quantitative 5'-RACE with molecular barcodes generated TCR beta libraries. TCRdb reanalysed the 5' RACE reads using MiXCR and keeps one entry per CDR3 protein. Found here are 700,000 to 1,000,000 distinct CDR3 sequences, 12% of them singletons; the top ten hold about 0.5%. Per the germline V gene, CDR1 is SEHNR and CDR2 is FQNEAQ (reference sequence). The V gene lost 5 bases and the J gene lost 8 bases, with 18 bases spanning the gap. The CDR3 contains 14 residues. This chain joins TRBV7-9 and TRBJ1-1, with D unclear. The TCR comes from a male donor with ankylosing spondylitis. The sample comprised blood, either unsorted or a sorted T cell fraction (not recorded which). The CDR3 DNA reads TGTGCCAGCAGCCCACCGGCCTCCGAATACGAAGCTTTCTTT. Encoded protein: CASSPPASEYEAFF.